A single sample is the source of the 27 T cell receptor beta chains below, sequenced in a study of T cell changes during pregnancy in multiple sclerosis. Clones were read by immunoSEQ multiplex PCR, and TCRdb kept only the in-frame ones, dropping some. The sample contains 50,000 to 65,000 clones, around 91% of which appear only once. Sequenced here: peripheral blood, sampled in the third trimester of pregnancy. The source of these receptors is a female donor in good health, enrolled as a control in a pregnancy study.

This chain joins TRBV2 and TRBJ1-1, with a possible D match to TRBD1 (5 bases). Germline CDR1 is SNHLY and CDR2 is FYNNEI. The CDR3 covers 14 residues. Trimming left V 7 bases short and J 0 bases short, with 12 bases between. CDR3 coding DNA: TGTGCCAGCACAACCCTGACAGTGAACACTGAAGCTTTCTTT. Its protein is CASTTLTVNTEAFF.

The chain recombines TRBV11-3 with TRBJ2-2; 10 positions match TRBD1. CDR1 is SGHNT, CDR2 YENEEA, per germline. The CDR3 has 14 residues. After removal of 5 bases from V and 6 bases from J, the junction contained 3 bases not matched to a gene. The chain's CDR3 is CASSIGQGAGELFF. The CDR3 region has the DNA TGTGCCAGCAGCATCGGACAGGGGGCCGGGGAGCTGTTTTTT.

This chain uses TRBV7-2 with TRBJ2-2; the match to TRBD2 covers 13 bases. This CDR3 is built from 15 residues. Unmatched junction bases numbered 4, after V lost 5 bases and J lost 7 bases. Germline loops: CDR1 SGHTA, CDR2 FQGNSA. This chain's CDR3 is CASSRTSGSGGELFF. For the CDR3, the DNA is TGTGCCAGCAGCCGGACTAGCGGGAGTGGCGGGGAGCTGTTTTTT.

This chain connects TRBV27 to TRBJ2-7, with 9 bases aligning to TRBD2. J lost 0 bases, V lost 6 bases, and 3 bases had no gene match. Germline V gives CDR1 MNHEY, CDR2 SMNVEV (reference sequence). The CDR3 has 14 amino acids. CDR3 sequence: CASRRTSDSYEQYF. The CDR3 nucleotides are TGTGCCAGCAGGAGGACTAGCGACTCCTACGAGCAGTACTTC.

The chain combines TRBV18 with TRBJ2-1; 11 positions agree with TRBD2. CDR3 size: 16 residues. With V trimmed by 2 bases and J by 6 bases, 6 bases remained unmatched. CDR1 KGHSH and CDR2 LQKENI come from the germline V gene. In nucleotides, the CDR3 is TGTGCCAGCTCACCAACGCTAGCGGGAGGCGGCAATGAGCAGTTCTTC. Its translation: CASSPTLAGGGNEQFF. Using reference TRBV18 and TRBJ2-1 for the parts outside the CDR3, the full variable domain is NAGVMQNPRHLVRRRGQEARLRCSPMKGHSHVYWYRQLPEEGLKFMVYLQKENIIDESGMPKERFSAEFPKEGPSILRIQQVVRGDSAAYFCASSPTLAGGGNEQFFGPGTRLTVL.

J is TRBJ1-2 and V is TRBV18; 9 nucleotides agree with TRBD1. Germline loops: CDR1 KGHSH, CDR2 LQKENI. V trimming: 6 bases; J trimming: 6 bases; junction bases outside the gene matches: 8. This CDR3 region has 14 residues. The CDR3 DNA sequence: TGTGCCAGCTCCCCCGGGACAGGGCGGCATGGCTACACCTTC. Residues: CASSPGTGRHGYTF.

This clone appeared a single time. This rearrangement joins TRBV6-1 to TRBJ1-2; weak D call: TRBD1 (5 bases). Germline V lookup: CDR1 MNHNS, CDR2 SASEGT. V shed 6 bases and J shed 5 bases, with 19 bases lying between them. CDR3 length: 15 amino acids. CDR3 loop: CASRRTNEYSYGYTF. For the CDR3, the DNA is TGTGCCAGCAGAAGGACAAATGAGTACTCGTATGGCTACACCTTC.

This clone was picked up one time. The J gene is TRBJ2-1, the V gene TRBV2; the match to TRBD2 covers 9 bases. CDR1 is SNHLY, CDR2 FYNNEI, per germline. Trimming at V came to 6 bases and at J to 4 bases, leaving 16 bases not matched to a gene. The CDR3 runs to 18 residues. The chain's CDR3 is CASRRLADTPEPYNEQFF. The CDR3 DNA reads TGTGCCAGCAGGAGACTAGCGGACACCCCTGAACCGTACAATGAGCAGTTCTTC.

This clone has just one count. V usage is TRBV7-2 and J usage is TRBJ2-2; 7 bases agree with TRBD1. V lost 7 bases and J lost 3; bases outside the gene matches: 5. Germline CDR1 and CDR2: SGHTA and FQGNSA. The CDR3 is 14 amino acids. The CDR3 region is CASKDRAYTGELFF. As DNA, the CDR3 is TGTGCCAGCAAAGACAGGGCGTACACCGGGGAGCTGTTTTTT.

CDR3 DNA sequence: TGTGCCAGTAGTATTTCCTCGAATTCACCCCTCCACTTT. Translated: CASSISSNSPLHF. This chain joins TRBV19 and TRBJ1-6; no clear D gene. V was trimmed by 3 bases and J by 7 bases, leaving 7 bases between them. The CDR3 is made up of 13 amino acids. The germline CDR1 and CDR2 sequences are LNHDA and SQIVND (reference sequence). Using reference TRBV19 and TRBJ1-6 for the parts outside the CDR3, the full variable domain is DGGITQSPKYLFRKEGQNVTLSCEQNLNHDAMYWYRQDPGQGLRLIYYSQIVNDFQKGDIAEGYSVSREKKESFPLTVTSAQKNPTAFYLCASSISSNSPLHFGNGTRLTVT.

The CDR3 reads CASSSSVGRGEETQYF. The CDR3 DNA follows: TGTGCCAGCAGCTCCTCGGTGGGGCGGGGGGAAGAGACCCAGTACTTC. V gene TRBV7-2 combines with J gene TRBJ2-5; 8 nucleotides align to TRBD2. CDR1 is SGHTA and CDR2 is FQGNSA in the germline V gene. This CDR3 region has 16 residues. The V gene end was trimmed by 4 bases and the J gene end by 3 bases; junction bases not matched to a gene: 10.

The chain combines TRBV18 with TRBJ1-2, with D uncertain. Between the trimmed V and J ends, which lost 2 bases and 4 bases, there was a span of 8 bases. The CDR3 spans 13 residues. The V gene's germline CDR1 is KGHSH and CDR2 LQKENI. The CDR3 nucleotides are TGTGCCAGCTCACCAGAAGGCGGCTATGGCTACACCTTC. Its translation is CASSPEGGYGYTF.

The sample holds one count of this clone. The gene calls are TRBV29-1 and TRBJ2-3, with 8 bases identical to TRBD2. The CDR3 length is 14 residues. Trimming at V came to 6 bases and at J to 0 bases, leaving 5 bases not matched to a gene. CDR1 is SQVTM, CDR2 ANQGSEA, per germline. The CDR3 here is CSVPPSGSTDTQYF. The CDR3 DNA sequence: TGCAGCGTCCCCCCTAGCGGGAGCACAGATACGCAGTATTTT.

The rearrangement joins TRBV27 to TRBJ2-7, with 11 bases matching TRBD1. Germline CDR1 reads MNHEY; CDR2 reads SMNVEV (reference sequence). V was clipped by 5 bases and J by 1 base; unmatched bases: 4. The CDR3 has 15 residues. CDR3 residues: CASSRTGGPSYEQYF. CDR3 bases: TGTGCCAGCAGTCGGACAGGGGGCCCGTCCTACGAGCAGTACTTC.

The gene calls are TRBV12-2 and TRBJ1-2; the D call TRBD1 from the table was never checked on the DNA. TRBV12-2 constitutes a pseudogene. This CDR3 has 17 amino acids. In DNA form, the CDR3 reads TGTGCAAGTCGCTTAGGATCCCTCTCCGGGACAAACTATGGCTACACCTTC. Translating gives CASRLGSLSGTNYGYTF.

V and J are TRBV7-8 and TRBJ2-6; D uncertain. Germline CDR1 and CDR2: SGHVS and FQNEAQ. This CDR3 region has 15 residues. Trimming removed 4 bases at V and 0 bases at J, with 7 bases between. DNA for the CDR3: TGTGCCAGCAGCTCGAGGAACTCTGGGGCCAACGTCCTGACTTTC. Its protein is CASSSRNSGANVLTF.

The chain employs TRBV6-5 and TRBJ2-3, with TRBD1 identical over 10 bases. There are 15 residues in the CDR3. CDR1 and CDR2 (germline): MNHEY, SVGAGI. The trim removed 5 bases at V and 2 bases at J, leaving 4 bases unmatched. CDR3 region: CASSPGQGPTDTQYF. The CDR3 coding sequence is TGTGCCAGCAGTCCGGGACAGGGGCCCACAGATACGCAGTATTTT.

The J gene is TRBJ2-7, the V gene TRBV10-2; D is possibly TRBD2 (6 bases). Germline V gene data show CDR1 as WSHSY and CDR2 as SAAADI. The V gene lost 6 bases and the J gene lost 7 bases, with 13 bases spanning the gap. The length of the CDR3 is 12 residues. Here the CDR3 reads CASRVAEGEQYF. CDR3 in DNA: TGCGCCAGCAGGGTTGCGGAGGGTGAGCAGTACTTC.

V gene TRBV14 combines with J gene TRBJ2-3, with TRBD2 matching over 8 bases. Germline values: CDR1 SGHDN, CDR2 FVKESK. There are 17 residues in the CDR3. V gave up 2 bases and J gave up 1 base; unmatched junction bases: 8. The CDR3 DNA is TGTGCCAGCAGCCAATCCACCCGGACTAGCCGCACAGATACGCAGTATTTT. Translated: CASSQSTRTSRTDTQYF.

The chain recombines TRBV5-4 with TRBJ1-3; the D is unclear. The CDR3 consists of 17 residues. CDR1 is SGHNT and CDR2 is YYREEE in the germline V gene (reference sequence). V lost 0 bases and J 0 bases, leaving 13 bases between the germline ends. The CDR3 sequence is CASSLAAGGYSGNTIYF. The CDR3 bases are TGTGCCAGCAGCTTGGCGGCAGGAGGATACTCTGGAAACACCATATATTTT.

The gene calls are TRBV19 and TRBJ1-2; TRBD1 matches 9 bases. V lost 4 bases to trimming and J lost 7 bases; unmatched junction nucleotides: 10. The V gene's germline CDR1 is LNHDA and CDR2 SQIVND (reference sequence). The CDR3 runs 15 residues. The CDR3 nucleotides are TGTGCCAGTAGTACAGGACAGGGGAACGGGGGTGGCTACACCTTC. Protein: CASSTGQGNGGGYTF.

The CDR3 bases are TGTGCCAGCAGTGAATCGGGAGGGATGGGGACAGATACGCAGTATTTT. Protein product: CASSESGGMGTDTQYF. The chain links TRBV25-1 to TRBJ2-3; TRBD2 matches at 8 bases. This CDR3 is built from 16 residues. Germline loops: CDR1 MGHDK, CDR2 SYGVNS. V gave up 1 base and J gave up 3 bases; unmatched junction bases: 6.

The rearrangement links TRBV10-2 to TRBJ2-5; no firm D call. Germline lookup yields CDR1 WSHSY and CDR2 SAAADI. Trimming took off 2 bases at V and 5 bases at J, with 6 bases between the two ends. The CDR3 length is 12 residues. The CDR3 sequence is CASSERVETQYF. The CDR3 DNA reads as TGCGCCAGCAGTGAGCGCGTGGAGACCCAGTACTTC.

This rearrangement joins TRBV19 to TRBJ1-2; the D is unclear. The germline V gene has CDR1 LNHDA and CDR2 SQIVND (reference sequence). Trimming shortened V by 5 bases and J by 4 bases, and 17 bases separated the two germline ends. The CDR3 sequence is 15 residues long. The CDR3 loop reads CASSAPLWRGYGYTF. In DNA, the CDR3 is TGTGCCAGTAGTGCTCCCCTATGGCGCGGCTATGGCTACACCTTC.

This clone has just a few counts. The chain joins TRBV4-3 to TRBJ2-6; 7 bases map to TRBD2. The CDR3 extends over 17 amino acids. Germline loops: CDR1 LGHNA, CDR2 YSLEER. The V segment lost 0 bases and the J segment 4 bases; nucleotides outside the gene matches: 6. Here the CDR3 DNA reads TGCGCCAGCAGCCAAGATTTGGGAGGGGTCGGGGCCAACGTCCTGACTTTC. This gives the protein CASSQDLGGVGANVLTF.

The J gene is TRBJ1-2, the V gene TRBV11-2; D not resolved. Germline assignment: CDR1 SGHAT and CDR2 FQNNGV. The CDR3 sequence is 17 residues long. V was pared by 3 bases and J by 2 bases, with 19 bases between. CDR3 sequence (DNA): TGTGCCAGCAGCTTCTCCCCCGAGGCGTCCTTGAACTATGGCTACACCTTC. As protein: CASSFSPEASLNYGYTF.

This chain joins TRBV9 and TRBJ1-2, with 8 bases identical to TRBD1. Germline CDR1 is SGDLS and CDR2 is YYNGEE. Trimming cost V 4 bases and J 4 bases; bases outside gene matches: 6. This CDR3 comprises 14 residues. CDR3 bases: TGTGCCAGCAGCACCGGACAGGGATCCTATGGCTACACCTTC. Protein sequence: CASSTGQGSYGYTF.